One sample yielded the 24 T cell receptor beta chains listed below, sequenced in a study of T-cell reconstitution after alpha-beta-depleted transplantation in children. Unique molecular identifiers tagged the TCRbeta library. TCRdb reprocessed the PCR reads via MiXCR and lists one record per CDR3 protein. Of fewer than 550,000 distinct CDR3 sequences listed, 9.5% to 12% are singletons. Specimen: PBMCs, mostly from graft donor cells, collected 180 days after TCRalphabeta/CD19-depleted stem cell transplant. These receptors all come from a female patient aged 2 to 10 who had a stem cell transplant for aplastic anemia, so the T cells may come from the graft donor.

This clonotype was observed a few times. The rearrangement uses TRBV20-1 and TRBJ2-1; the match to TRBD2 covers 11 bases. CDR3 length: 16 amino acids. Germline lookup yields CDR1 DFQATT and CDR2 SNEGSKA (reference sequence). V dropped 3 bases and J dropped 4; count of bases not matched to a gene: 8. CDR3 in DNA: TGCAGTGCTAGGGGCTCACTAGCGGGAGCTTACAATGAGCAGTTCTTC. It is translated as CSARGSLAGAYNEQFF.

This clonotype was found a few times. V and J are TRBV2 and TRBJ2-1; unclear D gene. CDR1 SNHLY and CDR2 FYNNEI come from the germline V gene. This CDR3 contains 14 residues. V shed 4 bases and J shed 6 bases, with 13 bases lying between them. The CDR3 reads CASSGNRKINEQFF. DNA for the CDR3: TGTGCCAGCAGTGGAAACAGAAAAATCAATGAGCAGTTCTTC.

The chain couples TRBV4-3 to TRBJ2-3; a weak D match, TRBD2 (5 bases). Germline V gene lookup returns CDR1 LGHNA and CDR2 YSLEER. Trimming pared 0 bases from V and 2 bases from J, leaving 9 bases between. The CDR3 runs to 15 residues. The DNA for the CDR3 is TGCGCCAGCAGCCAAGATTCCCGGGACACAGATACGCAGTATTTT. Translated, it gives CASSQDSRDTDTQYF.

This clonotype was observed at least ten times. The V call is TRBV20-1, the J call TRBJ2-7, with no clear D. Germline CDR1 and CDR2: DFQATT and SNEGSKA (reference sequence). Trimming took 0 bases from V and 5 from J, leaving 17 bases between them. This CDR3 contains 15 residues. The CDR3 loop reads CSARDREEGIHEQYF. CDR3 DNA: TGCAGTGCTAGAGATCGTGAGGAAGGGATCCACGAGCAGTACTTC.

V usage is TRBV20-1 and J usage is TRBJ2-2; D possibly corresponds to TRBD1 (6 bases). The CDR3 spans 16 residues. Germline CDR1 is DFQATT and CDR2 is SNEGSKA (reference sequence). V lost 2 bases and J lost 6, with 19 bases in between. CDR3 bases: TGCAGTGCTAGAAGGATACAGGGAATTTTTTCCGGGGAGCTGTTTTTT. Its translation is CSARRIQGIFSGELFF.

This clonotype showed up just a few times. The J gene is TRBJ1-5, the V gene TRBV6-5; TRBD1 matches 8 bases. This CDR3 has 17 residues. The V segment lost 0 bases and the J segment 5 bases; nucleotides outside the gene matches: 9. CDR1 is MNHEY, CDR2 SVGAGI, per germline. In DNA, the CDR3 is TGTGCCAGCAGTTACTCGATATGGACAGGGAACGATCAGCCCCAGCATTTT. Its translation is CASSYSIWTGNDQPQHF.

The chain combines TRBV27 with TRBJ1-5; weak D call: TRBD1 (5 bases). V was shortened by 7 bases and J by 9 bases, with 25 bases between the two germline ends. Germline V gives CDR1 MNHEY, CDR2 SMNVEV (reference sequence). The CDR3 is 16 residues long. The CDR3 sequence: CASNFLRPGKGWPQHF. CDR3 in DNA: TGTGCCAGCAATTTTTTAAGGCCAGGGAAGGGGTGGCCCCAGCATTTT.

This clonotype was seen a handful of times. CDR3: CATSDRDALDTQYF. The CDR3 region has the DNA TGTGCCACCAGTGACCGGGACGCTTTGGATACGCAGTATTTT. The genes are TRBV24-1 and TRBJ2-3; D possibly matches TRBD1 or TRBD2 (5 bases each). This CDR3 region has 14 residues. The V end was cut by 4 bases, the J end by 6 bases, with 13 bases between. The germline V gene encodes CDR1 KGHDR and CDR2 SFDVKD.

In its sample, this clonotype was seen a few times. The chain has TRBV7-2 and TRBJ2-5; 7 nucleotides match TRBD1. The germline gives CDR1 SGHTA, CDR2 FQGNSA. Losses at the gene ends were 6 bases for V and 2 bases for J; bases not matched to a gene: 6. This CDR3 region has 14 residues. CDR3 nucleotide sequence: TGTGCCAGCAGTTACCGGGACAGACAAGAGACCCAGTACTTC. Translated, it gives CASSYRDRQETQYF.

This chain links TRBV7-2 with TRBJ2-3, with D possibly being TRBD2 (5 bases). This CDR3 has 15 amino acids. CDR1 SGHTA and CDR2 FQGNSA come from the germline V gene. V dropped 4 bases and J dropped 0 bases, with 11 bases sitting between them. This CDR3 reads CASSSRTFSTDTQYF. The CDR3 DNA is TGTGCCAGCAGCTCTCGGACTTTTAGCACAGATACGCAGTATTTT.

At least ten counts were recorded for this clonotype. V and J are TRBV5-1 and TRBJ2-1, with 10 bases lining up with TRBD2. J lost 0 bases, V lost 4 bases, and 13 bases had no gene match. The CDR3 runs 19 residues. CDR1 is SGHRS, CDR2 YFSETQ, per germline. The CDR3 reads CASSPWGTSAMSSYNEQFF. The CDR3 DNA follows: TGCGCCAGCAGCCCTTGGGGGACTAGCGCAATGAGCTCCTACAATGAGCAGTTCTTC.

The table lists this clonotype with a few counts. This sequence joins TRBV12-3 or TRBV12-4 and TRBJ2-6; 9 bases match TRBD1. J was trimmed by 2 bases and V by 5 bases; bases with no gene match: 10. The CDR3 covers 18 residues. This CDR3 is CASSEPGQGFAGANVLTF. The DNA for the CDR3 is TGTGCCAGCAGTGAGCCGGGACAGGGCTTTGCTGGGGCCAACGTCCTGACTTTC.

This clonotype appeared a few times. The chain employs TRBV5-1 and TRBJ2-2; TRBD2 matches at 11 bases. CDR1 is SGHRS, CDR2 YFSETQ, per germline. CDR3 length: 16 amino acids. V was pared by 2 bases and J by 4 bases, with 4 bases of the junction left unmatched. Here the CDR3 DNA reads TGCGCCAGCAGCTTAGGGACTAGCGGTATCACCGGGGAGCTGTTTTTT. Amino acids: CASSLGTSGITGELFF.

Turning to this clonotype: It may be a read error: a sequence one base away is much more abundant. The conserved phenylalanine or tryptophan is not found at the CDR3 terminus, so this likely reflects a read error. The chain couples TRBV7-3 to TRBJ2-3, with 7 bases lining up with TRBD2. The J segment lost 1 base and the V segment lost 0 bases, leaving 1 base of the junction unmatched. CDR3 length equals 15 residues. Germline V gene sequence: CDR1 SGHTA, CDR2 FQGTGA. The CDR3 reads CASSLTAGGTDTQYL. CDR3 nucleotides: TGTGCCAGCAGCTTAACGGCGGGAGGCACAGATACGCAGTATTTG.

The chain links TRBV5-1 to TRBJ1-1, with 9 bases that match TRBD1. The CDR3 runs to 16 residues. Germline loops: CDR1 SGHRS, CDR2 YFSETQ. Trimming took 0 bases from V and 2 from J; bases not matched to a gene: 5. The DNA of the CDR3 is TGCGCCAGCAGCTTGGAGGGACAGGGTTTAAACACTGAAGCTTTCTTT. This gives the protein CASSLEGQGLNTEAFF.

The genes are TRBV10-2 and TRBJ2-3, with 8 bases fitting TRBD2. V was pared by 3 bases and J by 4 bases, with 6 bases of the junction left unmatched. The CDR3 loop spans 15 amino acids. Germline V lookup: CDR1 WSHSY, CDR2 SAAADI. In DNA form, the CDR3 reads TGCGCCAGCAGTGATGGCCGGGGGGGGGCAGATACGCAGTATTTT. Translated, it gives CASSDGRGGADTQYF.

The table lists this clonotype with many counts. The rearrangement links TRBV7-9 to TRBJ2-7; TRBD2 might be the D (5 bases). V gave up 7 bases and J gave up 0 bases, with 16 bases separating them. Germline CDR1 and CDR2: SEHNR and FQNEAQ (reference sequence). The CDR3 covers 15 residues. This chain's CDR3 is CASTPPYGSSYEQYF. The CDR3 nucleotides read TGTGCCAGCACCCCTCCGTATGGGAGCTCCTACGAGCAGTACTTC.

This rearrangement joins TRBV4-3 to TRBJ2-6; D not certain. Trimming shortened V by 1 base and J by 0 bases, and 13 bases separated the two germline ends. The CDR3 contains 18 residues. Looked up from germline, CDR1 is LGHNA and CDR2 is YSLEER. CDR3 protein: CASSQAPQVNSGANVLTF. CDR3 sequence (DNA): TGCGCCAGCAGCCAAGCTCCCCAGGTTAACTCTGGGGCCAACGTCCTGACTTTC.

The chain recombines TRBV2 with TRBJ1-2; 11 bases map to TRBD1. V trimming: 7 bases; J trimming: 4 bases; junction bases outside the gene matches: 11. This CDR3 comprises 16 residues. The germline V gene has CDR1 SNHLY and CDR2 FYNNEI. CDR3 region: CASTRDRGYLTYGYTF. As DNA, the CDR3 is TGTGCCAGCACCCGGGACAGGGGGTATCTCACCTATGGCTACACCTTC.

This clonotype has only a few counts. The gene calls are TRBV7-2 and TRBJ2-1, with 10 bases fitting TRBD2. CDR1 is SGHTA, CDR2 FQGNSA, per germline. Trimming cost V 5 bases and J 8 bases; bases outside gene matches: 12. CDR3 length: 16 amino acids. CDR3 coding DNA: TGTGCCAGCAGCCGAAGGAGCGGGAGGGGGTATGATGAGCAGTTCTTC. Protein product: CASSRRSGRGYDEQFF.

CDR3 in DNA: TGTGCCAGCTCAGCGACTAGCGGACAAGAGACCCAGTACTTC. Protein: CASSATSGQETQYF. The rearrangement links TRBV18 to TRBJ2-5; 9 bases line up with TRBD2. CDR1 is KGHSH and CDR2 is LQKENI in the germline V gene. This CDR3 is built from 14 residues. The trim removed 5 bases at V and 2 bases at J, leaving 3 bases unmatched.

The chain links TRBV4-3 to TRBJ2-7, with D unclear. Looked up from germline, CDR1 is LGHNA and CDR2 is YSLEER. CDR3 length equals 14 residues. With 0 bases removed from V and 1 base from J, the gap between germline ends came to 7 bases. CDR3 region: CASSQDERSYEQYF. The CDR3 nucleotides read TGCGCCAGCAGCCAAGATGAGCGTTCCTACGAGCAGTACTTC.

The rearrangement links TRBV7-2 to TRBJ2-5, with 12 bases fitting TRBD2. V shed 1 base, J shed 5 bases, and the junction held 8 bases outside the gene matches. The CDR3 sequence is 17 residues long. Germline CDR1 SGHTA, CDR2 FQGNSA. CDR3 loop: CASSLGLLAGGWETQYF. The CDR3 bases are TGTGCCAGCAGCTTAGGCCTACTAGCGGGAGGCTGGGAGACCCAGTACTTC.

The table lists this clonotype with a few counts. The rearrangement links TRBV20-1 to TRBJ1-5, with 7 bases lining up with TRBD1. Germline V gene sequence: CDR1 DFQATT, CDR2 SNEGSKA (reference sequence). Trimming at V came to 6 bases and at J to 0 bases, leaving 8 bases not matched to a gene. The CDR3 runs 15 residues. CDR3 loop: CSAADRSNSNQPQHF. In nucleotides, the CDR3 is TGCAGTGCCGCGGACAGGTCAAATAGCAATCAGCCCCAGCATTTT.